This T cell receptor beta chain was identified during a study of blood T cells in healthy people across ages. This CDR3 contains 14 residues. CDR1 SGDLS and CDR2 YYNGEE come from the germline V gene. The V end was cut by 4 bases, the J end by 6 bases, with 16 bases between. This clonotype showed up just once. No antigen is known for it. Together with a sample-barcoded 5' primer, a J-beta primer mix was included in a second PCR lasting about 6 to 11 cycles. Each cDNA molecule, via a template-switch adaptor with 12 random nucleotides, was tagged. Via MiXCR, TCRdb re-called the 5' RACE reads, giving one row per CDR3 protein. Among around 500,000 distinct CDR3 sequences listed, around half were seen once. Study-level points and caveats: Per million T cells, the diversity of TCR beta decreased roughly linearly as age advanced.

Material: blood. This sequence joins TRBV9 and TRBJ1-1, with a weak D call TRBD1 (5 bases). The TCR was taken from an elderly man in good health. CDR3 DNA: TGTGCCAGCAGCCCCCCACATGGGGACTCTGAAGCTTTCTTT. Translated: CASSPPHGDSEAFF.